This T cell receptor (beta chain) emerged from a study of blood T cell repertoires in COVID-19. Study background: The cDNA or gDNA used as material had been derived from T cells, B-cell-depleted T cells, or PBMCs.

There are 14 residues in the CDR3. V was shortened by 0 bases and J by 2 bases, with 5 bases between the two germline ends. Germline values: CDR1 LGHDT, CDR2 YNNKEL (reference sequence). Sequencing used immunoSEQ multiplex PCR; TCRdb keeps in-frame clones, though not all of them. Among fewer than 100,000 clones listed, more than 80% were seen once. What was sequenced was peripheral blood. V is TRBV3-1 (or the pseudogene TRBV3-2) and J is TRBJ2-1; possibly TRBD2 for D (5 bases). This clonotype was sampled from a woman aged 70-85 years with acute or convalescent COVID-19. The CDR3 here is CASSQERAYNEQFF. The DNA of the CDR3 is TGTGCCAGCAGCCAAGAGCGGGCCTACAATGAGCAGTTCTTC.